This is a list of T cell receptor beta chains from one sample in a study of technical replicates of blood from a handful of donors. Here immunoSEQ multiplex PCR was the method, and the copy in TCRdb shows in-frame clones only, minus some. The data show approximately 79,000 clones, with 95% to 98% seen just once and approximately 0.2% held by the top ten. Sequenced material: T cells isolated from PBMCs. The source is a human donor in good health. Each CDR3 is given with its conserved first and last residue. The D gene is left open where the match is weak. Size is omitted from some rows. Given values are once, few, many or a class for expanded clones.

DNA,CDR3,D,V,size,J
TGTGCCAGCAGGAGCGGGGTTCCCTCTAAAAACATTCAGTACTTC,CASRSGVPSKNIQYF,TRBD2,TRBV6-5,-,TRBJ2-4
TGTGCCAGCAGCAGTGTTAGCGGGAGTCAAGAGACCCAGTACTTC,CASSSVSGSQETQYF,TRBD2,TRBV11-2,-,TRBJ2-5
TGTGCCATTACGTCGGGACAGGGCTCCCCTAATCGCTACACCTTC,CAITSGQGSPNRYTF,TRBD1,TRBV10-3,-,TRBJ1-2
TGTGCCAGCAGCCCCGGACAGGGCCCCCTACCGAACTATGGCTACACCTTC,CASSPGQGPLPNYGYTF,TRBD1,TRBV7-8,-,TRBJ1-2
TGCGCCAGCAGTGAGCTCTGGGGGAACAGGGGTGAAGCTTTCTTT,CASSELWGNRGEAFF,TRBD1,TRBV10-2,-,TRBJ1-1
TGTGCCAGCAGTTCCCTTGGCAGGGGAGACTACACCTTC,CASSSLGRGDYTF,-,TRBV27,-,TRBJ1-2
TGTGCCATCAGTGATGAGGGTAATCGGGAGACCCAGTACTTC,CAISDEGNRETQYF,-,TRBV10-3,-,TRBJ2-5
TGTGCCAGCAGTGACAGAAAAAATCAGCCCCAGCATTTT,CASSDRKNQPQHF,-,TRBV6-1,-,TRBJ1-5
TGTGCCAGCAGCGTAGGAACGGACAGGGACCACCTTAATGAAAAACTGTTTTTT,CASSVGTDRDHLNEKLFF,TRBD1,TRBV9,-,TRBJ1-4
TGTGCCAGTAGTATAGATGCGAGGGGGCACGGTGAAAAACTGTTTTTT,CASSIDARGHGEKLFF,TRBD1,TRBV19,-,TRBJ1-4
TGCGCCAGCAGCTTGAGGACTGGGAATGGCTACACCTTC,CASSLRTGNGYTF,-,TRBV5-1,-,TRBJ1-2
TGTGCCAGCAGACAGGGTTCGTACGAGCAGTACTTC,CASRQGSYEQYF,-,TRBV28,once,TRBJ2-7
TGTGCCTGGAGTGCGGGAAGTGGAAACACCATATATTTT,CAWSAGSGNTIYF,-,TRBV30,-,TRBJ1-3
TGTGCCAGCAGCCAGGGACTAGCGGGGGGCAATTACAATGAGCAGTTCTTC,CASSQGLAGGNYNEQFF,TRBD2,TRBV5-6,-,TRBJ2-1
TGTGCCAGCGTGGGGACAGGTAATTCACCCCTCCACTTT,CASVGTGNSPLHF,TRBD1,TRBV2,-,TRBJ1-6
TGTGCCACCAGCACGGGTAGGGGACAGTACAATGAGCAGTTCTTC,CATSTGRGQYNEQFF,TRBD1,TRBV15,-,TRBJ2-1
TGTGCCATAACAGGGGCGGGATACACTGAAGCTTTCTTT,CAITGAGYTEAFF,TRBD1,TRBV10-3,-,TRBJ1-1
TGTGCCAGCAGCCAGGCGGGGGGGCCGACAGATACGCAGTATTTT,CASSQAGGPTDTQYF,TRBD2,TRBV6-6,-,TRBJ2-3
TGTGCCAGCTCCCCCGTTGACGGCGGGCAAGAGACCCAGTACTTC,CASSPVDGGQETQYF,-,TRBV18,-,TRBJ2-5
TGTGCCAGCAGCTTAAACGGACAGGGGAGAGGTCAGCCCCAGCATTTT,CASSLNGQGRGQPQHF,TRBD1,TRBV5-5,-,TRBJ1-5
TGTGCCAGCAGCTTAGTGGGGGCGCGGGACACTGAAGCTTTCTTT,CASSLVGARDTEAFF,-,TRBV7-9,-,TRBJ1-1
TGCGCCAGCAGGAGGGACAGGTCCACAGATACGCAGTATTTT,CASRRDRSTDTQYF,TRBD1,TRBV10-1,once,TRBJ2-3
TGTGCCAGCAGCTTGGAACTAGCGGGAGCCGAGCAGTACTTC,CASSLELAGAEQYF,TRBD2,TRBV7-9,-,TRBJ2-7
TGCGCCAGCAGCTTGGATGGACTAGCGGGAGAAACGTTCGAGGAGACCCAGTACTTC,CASSLDGLAGETFEETQYF,TRBD2,TRBV5-1,-,TRBJ2-5
TGTGCCAGTAGTATAGGGGACAGGGGAAGAAGTGGCTACACCTTC,CASSIGDRGRSGYTF,TRBD1,TRBV19,-,TRBJ1-2
TGTGCCAGCAGGGGAGGAGGAGTGGGCAGCAGATACGAGCAGTACTTC,CASRGGGVGSRYEQYF,-,TRBV5-4,-,TRBJ2-7
TGCGCCAGCAGCCCGGTGACCGGGGGTCAGGGTGGCTACACCTTC,CASSPVTGGQGGYTF,-,TRBV5-1,-,TRBJ1-2
TGTGCCAGCAGTTTTTGGGCAGGGGGTGAGGGAGACTATGGCTACACCTTC,CASSFWAGGEGDYGYTF,TRBD1,TRBV28,-,TRBJ1-2